This paragraph reports one T cell receptor (beta chain). The data derive from a study of blood T cell repertoires in COVID-19. Study details: T cells, B-cell-depleted T cells, or PBMCs provided the cDNA or gDNA that served as material.

The assay was immunoSEQ multiplex PCR, and TCRdb's table has in-frame clones only and misses some. The sample carries about 170,000 clones, about 87% recorded once. Specimen: peripheral blood. The sequence was collected from a woman older than 75 with COVID-19, enrolled during active disease.

In nucleotides, the CDR3 is TGTGCCAGCAGCTACGCGGGGGGCACAGATACGCAGTATTTT. Encoded protein: CASSYAGGTDTQYF. The chain employs TRBV5-6 and TRBJ2-3, with 7 nucleotides matching TRBD2. CDR1 is SGHDT and CDR2 is YYEEEE in the germline V gene. The CDR3 has 14 residues. Trimming at V came to 3 bases and at J to 1 base, leaving 2 bases not matched to a gene.